The rows below give T cell receptor beta chains drawn from one sample of a study of shared clonotypes between healthy human individuals. Produced via immunoSEQ multiplex PCR; TCRdb's table is partial and in-frame only. The sample has about 1 million clones; around four fifths are singletons. Input material: memory CD4+ T cells sorted from blood. The receptors shown here come from a man aged 18 to 29 in good health. The CDR3 runs from the conserved cysteine through the conserved F or W. A D gene is named only where the DNA matches it firmly. The listing skips clone size in some rows; elsewhere it reads once, few, many or a size class.

D	J	V	size	CDR3	DNA
NA	TRBJ1-6	TRBV10-2	NA	CASSLIHPASYNSPLHF	TGCGCCAGCAGCCTGATTCATCCGGCCAGCTATAATTCACCCCTCCACTTT
TRBD2	TRBJ2-2	TRBV5-1	NA	CASSSVPGLASGELFF	TGCGCCAGCAGCTCGGTCCCGGGACTAGCTTCAGGGGAGCTGTTTTTT
TRBD1	TRBJ1-3	TRBV19	many	CASSGQGEGGNTIYF	TGTGCCAGTAGCGGACAGGGTGAGGGTGGAAACACCATATATTTT
NA	TRBJ1-2	TRBV28	NA	CASSLDRGYGYTF	TGTGCCAGCAGTTTGGACCGAGGCTATGGCTACACCTTC
TRBD1	TRBJ1-2	TRBV28	once	CASSPGGDYGYTF	TGTGCCAGCAGTCCAGGGGGGGACTATGGCTACACCTTC
NA	TRBJ2-1	TRBV18	NA	CASSPALAGINEQFF	TGTGCCAGCTCACCGGCGCTAGCAGGGATCAATGAGCAGTTCTTC
NA	TRBJ1-1	TRBV7-2	NA	CASSLNSQSTEAFF	TGTGCCAGCAGCTTAAACAGTCAGAGTACTGAAGCTTTCTTT
TRBD1	TRBJ2-7	TRBV5-1	NA	CASSLGQGIDEQYF	TGCGCCAGCAGCTTGGGACAGGGAATTGACGAGCAGTACTTC
NA	TRBJ1-2	TRBV4-1	NA	CASSQRGGTDYGYTF	TGCGCCAGCAGCCAAAGGGGGGGCACAGACTATGGCTACACCTTC
TRBD1	TRBJ2-7	TRBV6-5	NA	CASSFQDRIGQQYF	TGTGCCAGCAGTTTCCAGGACAGGATAGGCCAGCAGTACTTC
NA	TRBJ2-1	TRBV10-1	NA	CASSIGQGGEQFF	TGCGCCAGCAGTATTGGCCAGGGAGGAGAGCAGTTCTTC
TRBD1	TRBJ2-3	TRBV15	NA	CATSRLSTGGITDTQYF	TGTGCCACCAGCAGACTCAGTACAGGGGGAATCACAGATACGCAGTATTTT
TRBD1	TRBJ2-5	TRBV18	NA	CASSPNTGGMETQYF	TGTGCCAGCTCACCAAACACAGGGGGTATGGAGACCCAGTACTTC
NA	TRBJ1-2	TRBV27	NA	CASSPQGRDYTF	TGTGCCAGCAGTCCCCAGGGCAGGGACTACACCTTC
NA	TRBJ1-1	TRBV5-4	once	CASSSEGFTEAFF	TGTGCCAGCAGCTCCGAGGGTTTCACTGAAGCTTTCTTT
TRBD2	TRBJ2-3	TRBV5-1	NA	CASSTGAGGTDTQYF	TGCGCCAGCAGCACTGGGGCGGGAGGCACAGATACGCAGTATTTT
NA	TRBJ2-3	TRBV7-2	once	CASSSGTRNTDTQYF	TGTGCCAGCAGTTCCGGGACTCGCAACACAGATACGCAGTATTTT
NA	TRBJ1-2	TRBV2	NA	CASSANGNYGYTF	TGTGCCAGCAGTGCAAACGGAAACTATGGCTACACCTTC
NA	TRBJ2-7	TRBV6-6	NA	CASSLDLGEQYF	TGTGCCAGCAGCTTAGACTTGGGGGAGCAGTACTTC
NA	TRBJ2-2	TRBV5-1	NA	CASSLDPGAGELFF	TGCGCCAGCAGCTTGGACCCCGGGGCCGGGGAGCTGTTTTTT
NA	TRBJ1-5	TRBV4-1	once	CASSRFFSQLSNQPQHF	TGCGCCAGCAGCCGCTTCTTCAGTCAGCTTAGCAATCAGCCCCAGCATTTT
NA	TRBJ1-3	TRBV5-1	NA	CASSSEFTGPRTGNTIYF	TGCGCCAGCAGTTCCGAGTTTACCGGGCCACGAACTGGAAACACCATATATTTT
NA	TRBJ1-4	TRBV10-1	few	CASSESAGRNEKLFF	TGCGCCAGCAGTGAGTCGGCAGGAAGGAATGAAAAACTGTTTTTT
TRBD2	TRBJ2-7	TRBV27	NA	CASSSRLAGGLMDEQYF	TGTGCCAGCAGTTCGAGACTAGCGGGAGGGTTAATGGACGAGCAGTACTTC
TRBD2	TRBJ2-7	TRBV7-2	NA	CASSLVTSGGEQYF	TGTGCCAGCAGCTTAGTGACTAGCGGGGGCGAGCAGTACTTC
TRBD2	TRBJ2-7	TRBV19	NA	CASSASGVEQYF	TGTGCCAGTAGTGCTAGCGGGGTAGAGCAGTACTTC
TRBD1	TRBJ2-3	TRBV5-1	NA	CASSTGTGGGTDTQYF	TGCGCCAGCAGCACCGGGACAGGGGGCGGCACAGATACGCAGTATTTT
NA	TRBJ1-3	TRBV7-9	NA	CASIQGFGNTIYF	TGTGCCAGCATTCAGGGTTTCGGAAACACCATATATTTT
TRBD1	TRBJ1-2	TRBV27	NA	CASSGRDRGPYGYTF	TGTGCCAGCAGTGGCCGGGACAGGGGGCCCTATGGCTACACCTTC
TRBD2	TRBJ2-2	TRBV5-1	NA	CASSRGLADYTGELFF	TGCGCCAGCAGCCGGGGACTAGCGGATTACACCGGGGAGCTGTTTTTT
TRBD2	TRBJ2-5	TRBV9	NA	CASSVEASGRKVTQYF	TGTGCCAGCAGCGTAGAAGCAAGCGGGAGGAAGGTGACCCAGTACTTC
NA	TRBJ1-5	TRBV27	NA	CASSSAQARNSNQPQHF	TGTGCCAGCAGCTCCGCCCAGGCGAGAAATAGCAATCAGCCCCAGCATTTT
NA	TRBJ2-7	TRBV2	NA	CASSPTAATSYEQYF	TGTGCCAGCAGTCCTACAGCAGCAACTTCCTACGAGCAGTACTTC
NA	TRBJ1-2	TRBV15	NA	CATSRDGGFGQGPNYGYTF	TGTGCCACCAGCAGAGATGGGGGGTTCGGACAAGGCCCCAACTATGGCTACACCTTC
TRBD2	TRBJ2-7	TRBV5-1	NA	CASSWAGLAREQYF	TGCGCCAGCAGCTGGGCGGGACTAGCTCGCGAGCAGTACTTC
NA	TRBJ1-1	TRBV18	NA	CASSQAGQEAFF	TGTGCCAGCTCCCAAGCCGGACAGGAAGCTTTCTTT
NA	TRBJ1-3	TRBV5-1	NA	CASSSLRLGDGNTIYF	TGCGCCAGCAGCTCACTTCGGCTGGGGGACGGAAACACCATATATTTT
NA	TRBJ2-7	TRBV4-1	NA	CASSQVGKKTYEQYF	TGCGCCAGCAGCCAAGTCGGGAAGAAGACCTACGAGCAGTACTTC
TRBD2	TRBJ2-7	TRBV10-1	NA	CASSEGTSVREQYF	TGCGCCAGCAGTGAGGGGACTAGCGTGCGCGAGCAGTACTTC
NA	TRBJ2-5	TRBV5-4	NA	CASSFIGPAKGQETQYF	TGTGCCAGCAGCTTCATCGGGCCAGCAAAAGGCCAAGAGACCCAGTACTTC
NA	TRBJ1-1	TRBV10-3	NA	CAISGFDTNTEAFF	TGTGCCATCAGTGGTTTTGACACGAACACTGAAGCTTTCTTT
TRBD1	TRBJ1-5	TRBV6-1	NA	CASSLDRVNNQPQHF	TGTGCCAGCAGTCTGGACAGGGTCAACAATCAGCCCCAGCATTTT
NA	TRBJ1-5	TRBV6-1	NA	CASSDNSRQPQHF	TGTGCCAGCAGTGATAACAGCAGGCAGCCCCAGCATTTT
TRBD1	TRBJ2-1	TRBV2	NA	CASIWNQGANNEQFF	TGTGCCAGCATTTGGAATCAGGGGGCCAACAATGAGCAGTTCTTC
NA	TRBJ1-1	TRBV6-5	NA	CASSYLGTTNTEAFF	TGTGCCAGCAGTTACCTCGGGACAACGAACACTGAAGCTTTCTTT
TRBD1	TRBJ1-1	TRBV30	NA	CAWSRTGTGRANTEAFF	TGTGCCTGGAGTCGAACCGGGACAGGCAGAGCGAACACTGAAGCTTTCTTT
TRBD2	TRBJ2-3	TRBV6-6	NA	CASKLAMVDTQYF	TGTGCCAGTAAACTAGCGATGGTGGATACGCAGTATTTT
NA	TRBJ2-7	TRBV19	NA	CASSLRPMEVYEQYF	TGTGCCAGTAGCCTGAGACCGATGGAGGTCTACGAGCAGTACTTC
NA	TRBJ1-1	TRBV2	NA	CASSVRTGNTEAFF	TGTGCCAGCAGTGTCCGGACGGGCAACACTGAAGCTTTCTTT
NA	TRBJ1-3	TRBV4-2	once	CASSQDLGGQSSGNTIYF	TGTGCCAGCAGCCAAGATCTAGGGGGTCAGAGCTCTGGAAACACCATATATTTT
NA	TRBJ1-1	TRBV6-1	NA	CASSVTGNTEAFF	TGTGCCAGCAGTGTCACCGGGAACACTGAAGCTTTCTTT
NA	TRBJ2-7	TRBV27	NA	CASSLKGQRDWGYEQYF	TGTGCCAGCAGTTTAAAGGGCCAAAGAGATTGGGGGTACGAGCAGTACTTC
NA	TRBJ1-5	TRBV2	NA	CASSATGQNQPQHF	TGTGCCAGCAGTGCCACAGGGCAAAATCAGCCCCAGCATTTT
NA	TRBJ2-1	TRBV20-1	NA	CSAEKGWQFF	TGCAGTGCTGAAAAGGGTTGGCAGTTCTTC
NA	TRBJ2-3	TRBV11-2	NA	CASSFSSAGTDTQYF	TGTGCCAGCAGCTTTAGCTCGGCTGGGACAGATACGCAGTATTTT
NA	TRBJ1-5	TRBV20-1	NA	CSAGRDWAQHF	TGCAGTGCTGGGAGGGATTGGGCCCAGCATTTT
NA	TRBJ1-6	TRBV6-5	NA	CASRGLYSPLHF	TGTGCCAGCAGGGGGCTATATTCACCCCTCCACTTT
TRBD1	TRBJ1-1	TRBV7-8	NA	CASSIIGGTVGTEAFF	TGTGCCAGCAGCATTATCGGAGGGACAGTGGGCACTGAAGCTTTCTTT